Reported below is one T cell receptor (beta chain). The antigen remains undetermined. Profiled with immunoSEQ multiplex PCR; TCRdb holds only in-frame clones, not every one. The table includes tens of thousands of clones, more than 70% detected once. Germline V gives CDR1 LNHDA, CDR2 SQIVND (reference sequence). The CDR3 totals 15 residues. The V gene end was trimmed by 3 bases and the J gene end by 2 bases; junction bases not matched to a gene: 0. This record comes from a study of lymphopenia after photon versus proton radiotherapy. Overall study results and limits: Oligoclonal CD8+ Temra expansion after nadir drove photon patients' diversity drop. Post-nadir TCR diversity decline inversely tracked overall survival among those who died. Survival link was tested only in deceased patients; proton benefit remains a possibility. Photon-treated patients lost naive T cells and TCR diversity; proton-treated stayed stable.

This chain uses TRBV19 with TRBJ1-3, with 11 bases aligning to TRBD1. The sequence came from a woman in her 70s with pancreatic cancer. Some clones in this sample may be carry-over from other donors' samples. Sequencing used peripheral blood, obtained from a patient treated with proton-based radiotherapy. The CDR3 is CASSMDRGPGNTIYF. The CDR3 DNA is TGTGCCAGTAGTATGGACAGGGGGCCTGGAAACACCATATATTTT.